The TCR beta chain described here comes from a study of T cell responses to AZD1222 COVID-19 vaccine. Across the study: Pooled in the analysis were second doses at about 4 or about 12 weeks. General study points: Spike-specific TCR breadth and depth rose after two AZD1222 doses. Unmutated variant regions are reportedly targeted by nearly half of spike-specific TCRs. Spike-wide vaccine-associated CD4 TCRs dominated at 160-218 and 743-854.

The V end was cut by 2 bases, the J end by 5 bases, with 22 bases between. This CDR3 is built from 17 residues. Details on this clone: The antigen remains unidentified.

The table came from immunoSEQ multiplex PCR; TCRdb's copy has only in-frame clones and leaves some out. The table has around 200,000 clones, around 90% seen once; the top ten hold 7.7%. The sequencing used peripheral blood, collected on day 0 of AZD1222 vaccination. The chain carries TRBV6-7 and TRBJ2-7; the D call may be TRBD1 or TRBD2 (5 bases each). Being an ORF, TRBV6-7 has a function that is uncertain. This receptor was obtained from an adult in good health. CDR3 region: CASSYTAPRVRGNEQYF. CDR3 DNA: TGTGCCAGCAGTTACACCGCCCCCAGGGTGCGAGGGAACGAGCAGTACTTC.